This is a list of T cell receptor beta chains from one sample in a study of shared T cell receptors in the human thymus. The data were produced by immunoSEQ multiplex PCR, yet TCRdb's version contains in-frame clones alone and is incomplete. The sample consists of about 610,000 clones, approximately 88% of them appearing once. These same data were also listed under a study on human thymus T cells.

The sequenced material came from thymocytes. The origin of the receptors is a boy under three years old with a congenital heart defect. CDR3s include the opening cysteine and the closing phenylalanine or tryptophan. Fields, in order: V gene, D gene, J gene, CDR3 protein. D genes are given only for firm matches.

V: TRBV28; D: TRBD1; J: TRBJ2-1; CDR3: CASSLVGTGFYNEQFF
V: TRBV11-2; D: -; J: TRBJ2-2; CDR3: CASSPRLGRTGELFF
V: TRBV14; D: -; J: TRBJ2-1; CDR3: CASSLSLFSYNEQFF
V: TRBV28; D: TRBD1; J: TRBJ2-5; CDR3: CASRGEGGRETQYF
V: TRBV12-5; D: TRBD1; J: TRBJ2-5; CDR3: CASGPSDRGPETQYF
V: TRBV28; D: -; J: TRBJ1-1; CDR3: CASSFSGFEAFF
V: TRBV14; D: -; J: TRBJ2-1; CDR3: CASSQVGKQGRTYNEQFF
V: TRBV7-2; D: TRBD2; J: TRBJ2-2; CDR3: CASSLALGGRASEELFF
V: TRBV2; D: TRBD1; J: TRBJ1-5; CDR3: CASSNMDRGSNQPQHF
V: TRBV21-1; D: -; J: TRBJ1-5; CDR3: CASSKGRGPGLNQPQHF
V: TRBV12-5; D: -; J: TRBJ2-2; CDR3: CASGLVQGGETGELFF